What follows describes a single TCR beta chain. Clones were sequenced by immunoSEQ multiplex PCR, and TCRdb holds only the in-frame ones, with some missing. Counted here are 230,000 or so clones, roughly 94% occurring once; the ten biggest clones make up roughly 1.6%. This record belongs to a study of control samples from healthy donors and cancer patients. The receptor comes from a man aged 45-60 years in good health. The specimen was blood.

This chain's CDR3 is CASSYSGRQAYGYTF. CDR3 coding DNA: TGTGCCAGCAGTTACTCAGGACGGCAGGCCTATGGCTACACCTTC. J is TRBJ1-2 and V is TRBV6-5; the D is unclear. The germline CDR1 and CDR2 sequences are MNHEY and SVGAGI. Deletions cut 0 bases from V and 4 bases from J, with 12 bases between. The CDR3 length is 15 residues.